This T cell receptor (beta chain) derives from a study of blood T cell repertoires in COVID-19. Study overall: COVID-19 samples from acute and convalescent phases originated in the United States, Italy and Spain.

This CDR3 is 17 amino acids long. V shed 5 bases and J shed 10 bases, with 24 bases lying between them. CDR1 and CDR2 (germline): SGHVS, FQNEAQ. In the source study's methods: Quantification of nucleated cells was approximated via reference gene primer amplification. The method was immunoSEQ multiplex PCR; TCRdb's version includes in-frame clones alone and lacks a portion of them. That table gives V, J and clone size, and the DNA gave D and trimming. The sample consists of tens of thousands of clones, roughly 80% of them appearing once. Source material: peripheral blood. The genes are TRBV7-8 and TRBJ1-6; D is undetermined. This clonotype was obtained from a woman aged 80 or over with acute or convalescent COVID-19. The CDR3 DNA reads TGTGCCAGCAGCCCTTATTTTCGTGGGAGAGCCCAATCACCCCTCCACTTT. It codes for CASSPYFRGRAQSPLHF.